The entry below describes one T cell receptor beta chain. Among the donors, all were healthy bone marrow donors. This CDR3 is built from 18 residues. Unmatched junction bases numbered 15, after V lost 5 bases and J lost 4 bases. Germline V lookup: CDR1 MNHEY, CDR2 SMNVEV (reference sequence). Use of 60 Vbeta and 13 Jbeta primers characterized the PCR. Data came from immunoSEQ multiplex PCR; TCRdb stores just in-frame clones and leaves some out. The data hold about 120,000 clones, with 70% to 85% observed a single time. This record comes from a study of cytomegalovirus exposure and HLA in healthy donors.

Source material: PBMCs. This chain connects TRBV27 to TRBJ1-1; 11 positions agree with TRBD1. The sequence was obtained from a woman between 50 and 59 years old in good health and CMV-seropositive. This chain's CDR3 is CASSRLRDRGMVSTEAFF. The CDR3 DNA follows: TGTGCCAGCAGTCGACTCCGGGACAGGGGGATGGTGAGCACTGAAGCTTTCTTT.